This record looks at one T cell receptor (beta chain) sequence and its context. Its antigen is unidentified. The record originates from a study of OX40 agonist ivuxolimab in advanced cancers. The wider study: Eligibility admitted prior anti-PD-1, anti-PD-L1 or anti-CTLA-4 therapy; 40% had some. Partial responses occurred in Three dose-escalation patients, one with hepatocellular carcinoma and two with cutaneous melanoma.

CDR1 is SGHTA and CDR2 is FQGNSA in the germline V gene. This CDR3 is built from 17 residues. V gave up 5 bases and J gave up 6 bases, with 26 bases separating them. The study, taken as a whole, reports: Those patients achieving a partial response at 0.1-3.0 mg/kg showed among the lowest clonal expansion. Some nonresponders likewise displayed low normalized T-cell clonal expansion.

Produced via immunoSEQ multiplex PCR; TCRdb's table is partial and in-frame only. The sample lists under 85,000 clones, more than 85% occurring once. The origin of this receptor is an adult with an advanced solid tumor such as melanoma, head and neck, liver or kidney cancer. The sequencing used CD4+ or CD8+ T cells sorted from blood, collected in a trial of the OX40 agonist ivuxolimab. V gene TRBV7-2 combines with J gene TRBJ2-7; D is possibly TRBD1 or TRBD2 (5 bases each). The CDR3 reads CASSQGSWDPVLFEQYF. In DNA, the CDR3 is TGTGCCAGCAGCCAGGGTTCGTGGGACCCCGTCCTCTTCGAGCAGTACTTC. Together with reference TRBV7-2 and TRBJ2-7, the CDR3 gives the full variable domain: GAGVSQSPSNKVTEKGKDVELRCDPISGHTALYWYRQSLGQGLEFLIYFQGNSAPDKSGLPSDRFSAERTGGSVSTLTIQRTQQEDSAVYLCASSQGSWDPVLFEQYFGPGTRLTVT.